The 8 T cell receptor beta chains below were found in one sample sequenced in a study of blood T cell repertoires in COVID-19. TCRdb's copy holds only in-frame clones and misses some; the assay was immunoSEQ multiplex PCR. There are about 200,000 clones in the sample; approximately 80% occur only once, and 0.85% to 0.95% lies in the top ten. Sequenced sample: peripheral blood. The receptors were sampled from a man aged 60-69 years with COVID-19, enrolled during active disease.

J is TRBJ1-6 and V is TRBV3-1 (or the pseudogene TRBV3-2), with 9 bases matching TRBD1. The V gene end was trimmed by 4 bases and the J gene end by 11 bases; junction bases not matched to a gene: 18. This CDR3 comprises 18 residues. From germline, CDR1 is LGHDT and CDR2 YNNKEL (reference sequence). The DNA for the CDR3 is TGTGCCAGCAGCCGAATGTCATCCCCGGGACAGGGAGGGCCACCCCTCCACTTT. Its protein is CASSRMSSPGQGGPPLHF.

The chain combines TRBV7-3 with TRBJ1-2; D possibly corresponds to TRBD1 (6 bases). The V end was cut by 6 bases, the J end by 2 bases, with 10 bases between. The CDR3 has 13 amino acids. The germline V gene has CDR1 SGHTA and CDR2 FQGTGA. The chain's CDR3 is CASSPQGNYGYTF. DNA of the CDR3: TGTGCCAGCAGTCCTCAGGGGAACTATGGCTACACCTTC.

Ten or more counts support this clone. The rearrangement links TRBV9 to TRBJ1-6; no firm D call. Germline assignment: CDR1 SGDLS and CDR2 YYNGEE. V was clipped by 0 bases and J by 6 bases, with 10 bases between them. The CDR3 runs 15 residues. CDR3 in amino acids: CASSVDGGLNSPLHF. Here the CDR3 DNA reads TGTGCCAGCAGCGTAGATGGCGGACTTAATTCACCCCTCCACTTT.

This clone has a single count. V and J are TRBV5-4 and TRBJ2-7; 7 bases map to TRBD2. CDR3 length equals 14 residues. The germline V gene encodes CDR1 SGHNT and CDR2 YYREEE (reference sequence). V was pared by 0 bases and J by 5 bases, with 5 bases of the junction left unmatched. The CDR3 region is CASSLGGSRDEQYF. The DNA of the CDR3 is TGTGCCAGCAGCTTGGGCGGGAGTAGGGACGAGCAGTACTTC.

V and J are TRBV28 and TRBJ1-2; no firm D call. The V gene's germline CDR1 is MDHEN and CDR2 SYDVKM. The length of the CDR3 is 12 residues. The V and J ends lost 3 bases and 5 bases respectively, with 7 bases between them. The CDR3 region is CASSFHFYGYTF. The CDR3 region has the DNA TGTGCCAGCAGTTTTCACTTTTATGGCTACACCTTC.

V usage is TRBV27 and J usage is TRBJ1-2; 7 positions match TRBD1. CDR1 and CDR2 (germline): MNHEY, SMNVEV (reference sequence). Trimming took 1 base from V and 3 from J; bases not matched to a gene: 5. This CDR3 has 15 residues. The CDR3 bases are TGTGCCAGCAGTTTATTAGGGGGCTCTGACTATGGCTACACCTTC. It translates to CASSLLGGSDYGYTF.

This sequence joins TRBV11-3 and TRBJ2-5; D remains ambiguous. The CDR3 sequence is 15 residues long. Per germline, CDR1 SGHNT and CDR2 YENEEA. The V end lost 3 bases, the J end lost 1 base, and 12 bases lay between the germline ends. The CDR3 is CASSFSGGPQETQYF. The CDR3 DNA follows: TGTGCCAGCAGCTTCTCGGGTGGTCCCCAAGAGACCCAGTACTTC.

V and J are TRBV25-1 and TRBJ2-3; D call uncertain. The V end lost 3 bases, the J end lost 0 bases, and 16 bases lay between the germline ends. Germline assignment: CDR1 MGHDK and CDR2 SYGVNS. The CDR3 is 17 amino acids. The CDR3 DNA reads TGTGCCAGCAGTGATCAGGCTTACAGTTCTAGCACAGATACGCAGTATTTT. Protein: CASSDQAYSSSTDTQYF.